This entry features one T cell receptor (beta chain) sequence. What it binds is unknown. Clones were sequenced by immunoSEQ multiplex PCR, and TCRdb holds only the in-frame ones, with some missing. Here the sample spans 130,000 or so clones, roughly 84% being singletons. The data are from a study of PD-L1 blockade in urothelial cancer. This CDR3 contains 18 residues. The trim removed 3 bases at V and 1 base at J, leaving 12 bases unmatched. The germline V gene encodes CDR1 MGHRA and CDR2 YSYEKL. Notes on the study in general: Tumor-associated clones in the blood of durable-benefit patients grew more at 3 weeks.

Specified time point: pretreatment peripheral blood. Per-patient samples, pretreatment and on-treatment, numbered 1 to 8. The clonotype originates from a man in his forties or fifties with urothelial cancer. The V gene is TRBV4-1, the J gene TRBJ2-1, with TRBD2 matching over 7 bases. The material sequenced was PBMCs, taken around atezolizumab (anti-PD-L1) treatment. Here the CDR3 DNA reads TGCGCCAGCAGCCACCCGGGGAGGGCAAAAAGATCCTACAATGAGCAGTTCTTC. Translating gives CASSHPGRAKRSYNEQFF.